These 10 T cell receptor beta chains were sequenced from one sample in a study of beta chain features in type 1 diabetes. Reverse transcription of all isolated RNA meant that expressed TCRB transcripts were sequenced. This table comes from immunoSEQ multiplex PCR, and its TCRdb copy is limited to in-frame clones, with some not included. The table has hundreds of thousands of clones, about a tenth seen once. The antigens for these receptors are not known. Study-level findings and limits: Type 1 diabetes patients had TCRB CDR3s that were shorter (moderately but significantly so) in all four CD4+ subsets.

The specimen sequenced was central memory CD4+ T cells from blood. These receptors were collected from a man aged 25 to 45 with type 1 diabetes.

V gene TRBV7-2 combines with J gene TRBJ1-4, with D hard to call. Germline assignment: CDR1 SGHTA and CDR2 FQGNSA. This CDR3 comprises 14 residues. V dropped 2 bases and J dropped 4 bases, with 8 bases sitting between them. The CDR3 reads CASSLSGFNEKLFF. In DNA, the CDR3 is TGTGCCAGCAGCTTATCCGGATTTAATGAAAAACTGTTTTTT.

The sample holds a few counts of this clone. The chain employs TRBV2 and TRBJ2-7, with TRBD1 matching over 8 bases. Germline V gene sequence: CDR1 SNHLY, CDR2 FYNNEI. This CDR3 spans 17 amino acids. J gave up 3 bases and V 7 bases, and 17 bases lay outside the gene matches. DNA of the CDR3: TGTGCCAGCACGCAGCAAGCTGGACGGACAGGGAGCTACGAGCAGTACTTC. As protein: CASTQQAGRTGSYEQYF.

Regarding this clone: Other nucleotide sequences from this sample produce the same CDR3. This chain connects TRBV7-2 to TRBJ1-1; D possibly corresponds to TRBD1 (6 bases). V was pared by 3 bases and J by 1 base, with 6 bases between. This CDR3 spans 13 amino acids. Germline-derived CDR1 and CDR2 are SGHTA and FQGNSA. The CDR3 coding sequence is TGTGCCAGCAGCTTGGGACAGAACACTGAAGCTTTCTTT. This encodes CASSLGQNTEAFF.

The chain is built from TRBV9 and TRBJ1-1; 10 bases are shared with TRBD1. The V gene end was trimmed by 2 bases and the J gene end by 5 bases; junction bases not matched to a gene: 6. This CDR3 region has 15 residues. The germline V gene encodes CDR1 SGDLS and CDR2 YYNGEE. The CDR3 nucleotides read TGTGCCAGCAGCGTCGGGGACAGGGGAGGGACTGAAGCTTTCTTT. Translated, it gives CASSVGDRGGTEAFF.

There are a few counts of this clone. The chain uses TRBV10-2 and TRBJ2-3; the match to TRBD2 covers 10 bases. This CDR3 is 17 amino acids long. Germline CDR1 is WSHSY and CDR2 is SAAADI. V was clipped by 1 base and J by 3 bases; unmatched bases: 7. As DNA, the CDR3 is TGCGCCAGCAGTGAGTGGCTAGCGGGGGCCGGAACAGATACGCAGTATTTT. It specifies CASSEWLAGAGTDTQYF.

There are many counts of this clone. The genes are TRBV21-1 and TRBJ1-2. TRBV21-1 is noted as a pseudogene. The CDR3 is 11 amino acids. This CDR3 is CARWLGYGYTF. CDR3 nucleotides: TGTGCCAGGTGGTTAGGCTATGGCTACACCTTC.

For this clone: Additional DNA sequences in this sample encode the identical CDR3. The CDR3 region has the DNA TGTGCCAGCAGCTTGGAGGGGACTGAAGCTTTCTTT. This codes for CASSLEGTEAFF. The chain combines TRBV5-6 with TRBJ1-1; perhaps TRBD1 as D (5 bases). Germline lookup yields CDR1 SGHDT and CDR2 YYEEEE. Trimming pared 0 bases from V and 5 bases from J, leaving 5 bases between. The CDR3 runs to 12 residues.

The chain recombines TRBV21-1 with TRBJ2-5; the D segment call TRBD2 is taken from the table without a DNA check. TRBV21-1 is reported as a pseudogene. This CDR3 is 18 amino acids long. CDR3 amino acids: CASSKWGLASGPTETQYF. Written as DNA, the CDR3 is TGTGCCAGCAGCAAATGGGGCCTGGCTAGCGGTCCCACGGAGACCCAGTACTTC.

This clone has more than one count but fewer than ten. The rearrangement uses TRBV29-1 and TRBJ2-5; D call uncertain. The germline V and J ends were trimmed by 6 bases and 7 bases, with 15 bases remaining between them. The CDR3 loop spans 12 amino acids. Germline values: CDR1 SQVTM, CDR2 ANQGSEA. The CDR3 protein is CSVESFHGTQYF. The CDR3 DNA sequence: TGCAGCGTAGAGAGCTTCCACGGGACCCAGTACTTC. Supplemented by reference TRBV29-1 and TRBJ2-5, the full variable domain reads SAVISQKPSRDICQRGTSLTIQCQVDSQVTMMFWYRQQPGQSLTLIATANQGSEATYESGFVIDKFPISRPNLTFSTLTVSNMSPEDSSIYLCSVESFHGTQYFGPGTRLLVL.

The gene calls are TRBV9 and TRBJ2-7, with 9 nucleotides matching TRBD1. This CDR3 is 14 amino acids long. Germline CDR1 reads SGDLS; CDR2 reads YYNGEE. Losses at the gene ends were 0 bases for V and 9 bases for J; bases not matched to a gene: 7. The CDR3 reads CASSVDADRGVQYF. CDR3 DNA: TGTGCCAGCAGCGTAGATGCGGACAGGGGTGTGCAGTACTTC.